The clone carrying this T cell receptor (beta chain) was picked up a small number of times. The antigen remains unidentified. The entry originates in a study of T cells in Graves' hyperthyroidism and ophthalmopathy. V was cut by 1 base and J by 7 bases, with 10 bases left in between. Germline V gene sequence: CDR1 SGHNT, CDR2 YENEEA. CDR3 length: 14 amino acids. Ophthalmopathy patients had Clinical Activity Score at least 3, NOSPECS grade at least 4, duration under 3 months. Study-level findings and limits: In the analysis, a 13 V-J model separated ophthalmopathy from stable hyperthyroidism.

There were TCR beta CDR3 regions amplified from RNA transcripts. When the TCR CDR3 underwent first-round RT-PCR, the HTBI primer set was used. TCRdb reprocessed the multiplex PCR reads via MiXCR and lists one record per CDR3 protein. Here the sample spans 220,000 or so distinct CDR3 sequences, 15% to 20% being singletons. This TCR was sampled from a woman aged 18-29 years with Graves' ophthalmopathy. The specimen was blood. This chain links TRBV11-3 with TRBJ2-2, with D tentatively TRBD1 or TRBD2 (5 bases each). The DNA of the CDR3 is TGTGCCAGCAGCTTAGTCAGGGACCACGGGGAGCTGTTTTTT. This sequence encodes CASSLVRDHGELFF. The full variable domain, rest sourced from reference TRBV11-3 and TRBJ2-2, is EAGVVQSPRYKIIEKKQPVAFWCNPISGHNTLYWYLQNLGQGPELLIRYENEEAVDDSQLPKDRFSAERLKGVDSTLKIQPAELGDSAVYLCASSLVRDHGELFFGEGSRLTVL.